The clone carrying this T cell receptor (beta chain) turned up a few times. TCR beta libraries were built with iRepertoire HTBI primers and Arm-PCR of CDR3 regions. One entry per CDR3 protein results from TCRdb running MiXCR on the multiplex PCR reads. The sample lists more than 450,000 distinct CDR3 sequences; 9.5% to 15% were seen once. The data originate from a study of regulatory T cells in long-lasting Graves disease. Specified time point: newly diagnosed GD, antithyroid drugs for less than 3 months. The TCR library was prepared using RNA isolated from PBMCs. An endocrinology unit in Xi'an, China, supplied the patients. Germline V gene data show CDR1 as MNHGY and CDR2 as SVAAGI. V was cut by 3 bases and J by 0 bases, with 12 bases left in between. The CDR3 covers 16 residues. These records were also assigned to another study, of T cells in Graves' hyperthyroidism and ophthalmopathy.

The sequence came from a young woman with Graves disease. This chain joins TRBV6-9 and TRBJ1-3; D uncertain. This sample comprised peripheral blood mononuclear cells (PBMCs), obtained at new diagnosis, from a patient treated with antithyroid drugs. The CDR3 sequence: CASSYAPVSSGNTIYF. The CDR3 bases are TGTGCCAGCAGTTACGCTCCCGTGAGCTCTGGAAACACCATATATTTT.